These T cell receptor beta chains were read from a single sample in a study of T-cell memory formation after mild COVID-19. Each CDR3 protein is one row after TCRdb ran MiXCR on the 5' RACE reads. The data hold over 300,000 distinct CDR3 sequences, with roughly 20% observed a single time. The sample taken for sequencing was PBMCs or a T cell subset sorted from them (not recorded which). Receptor source: a man aged 18 to 35 who had mild COVID-19 (a few samples of this study predate the infection). Cell type and time point are not known. Both conserved end residues are part of each CDR3. Fields, in order: CDR3 protein, CDR3 DNA, V gene, clone size, D gene, J gene. A D gene is named only where the DNA matches it firmly. Clone size is not always given. Where it is, it says once, few, many or a class for expanded clones.

CSAAVEGQLTQHF	TGCAGTGCTGCCGTCGAGGGGCAACTAACCCAGCATTTT	TRBV20-1	few	.	TRBJ1-5
CASSAQGTEAFF	TGTGCCAGCAGCGCACAAGGGACTGAAGCTTTCTTT	TRBV7-6	few	.	TRBJ1-1
CASSSRGGPEDTQYF	TGTGCCAGCAGCTCCCGGGGGGGGCCTGAAGATACGCAGTATTTT	TRBV7-3	.	TRBD2	TRBJ2-3
CASSSSGAASTDTQYF	TGTGCCAGCAGCTCTTCGGGGGCAGCTAGCACAGATACGCAGTATTTT	TRBV7-2	few	.	TRBJ2-3
CSALWTGKWETQYF	TGCAGTGCACTTTGGACAGGGAAGTGGGAGACCCAGTACTTC	TRBV20-1	many	TRBD1	TRBJ2-5
CASSPPGQNEQFF	TGTGCCAGCAGCCCCCCCGGACAGAATGAGCAGTTCTTC	TRBV9	few	.	TRBJ2-1
CASSPSDRVYGYTF	TGTGCCAGCAGCCCCTCGGACAGGGTTTATGGCTACACCTTC	TRBV13	few	TRBD1	TRBJ1-2
CASSLNPPSSRGEQFF	TGTGCCAGCAGCTTAAATCCCCCCTCTAGCCGGGGGGAGCAGTTCTTC	TRBV7-3	.	.	TRBJ2-1
CASSRTSVNTGELFF	TGTGCCAGCAGCCGGACTAGCGTAAACACCGGGGAGCTGTTTTTT	TRBV7-3	.	TRBD2	TRBJ2-2
CSAHTGTEPYEQYF	TGCAGTGCGCACACCGGGACAGAGCCTTACGAGCAGTACTTC	TRBV20-1	.	TRBD1	TRBJ2-7
CASRRVNTGELFF	TGTGCCAGCCGCCGGGTCAACACCGGGGAGCTGTTTTTT	TRBV19	few	.	TRBJ2-2
CASRPGYRGNEQFF	TGTGCCAGCAGACCGGGATATCGGGGCAATGAGCAGTTCTTC	TRBV6-1	few	.	TRBJ2-1
CASSSGLRGANVLTF	TGTGCCAGCAGTTCAGGATTGCGGGGGGCCAACGTCCTGACTTTC	TRBV12-3/TRBV12-4	.	.	TRBJ2-6
CASTTPGSEQFF	TGCGCCAGCACAACTCCAGGGTCCGAGCAGTTCTTC	TRBV23-1	.	.	TRBJ2-1
CASSPRQGYGYTF	TGTGCCAGCAGCCCCAGGCAGGGCTATGGCTACACCTTC	TRBV6-5	.	.	TRBJ1-2
CASRSRGEADTQYF	TGTGCCAGCAGGAGCAGGGGGGAGGCAGATACGCAGTATTTT	TRBV6-2/TRBV6-3	.	.	TRBJ2-3
CASSLFGQENTEAFF	TGCGCCAGCAGCTTGTTTGGACAGGAGAACACTGAAGCTTTCTTT	TRBV5-1	many	TRBD1	TRBJ1-1
CASSLILGSVPGELFF	TGTGCCAGCAGTTTAATTCTAGGCTCGGTTCCCGGGGAGCTGTTTTTT	TRBV12-3/TRBV12-4	.	.	TRBJ2-2
CASGFATLYEKLFF	TGTGCTAGTGGTTTCGCCACGCTTTATGAAAAACTGTTTTTT	TRBV12-5	.	.	TRBJ1-4
CASSQGPSGAGDTQYF	TGCGCCAGCAGCCAAGGTCCTAGCGGGGCGGGGGATACGCAGTATTTT	TRBV4-3	many	TRBD2	TRBJ2-3
CASLRGYNQPQHF	TGTGCCAGTCTCCGGGGTTACAATCAGCCCCAGCATTTT	TRBV6-2/TRBV6-3	few	.	TRBJ1-5
CASRTGGANTQYF	TGCGCCAGCAGAACAGGGGGTGCAAATACGCAGTATTTT	TRBV5-1	.	TRBD1	TRBJ2-3
CASSYFNGELFF	TGTGCCAGCAGTTACTTTAACGGCGAGCTGTTTTTT	TRBV6-5	.	.	TRBJ2-2
CASSYSISSGLAYGYTF	TGTGCCAGCAGTTACTCGATTTCGTCAGGCCTCGCCTATGGCTACACCTTC	TRBV6-5	.	.	TRBJ1-2
CASSYSTRYEQYF	TGTGCCAGCAGTTACTCGACCCGTTACGAGCAGTACTTC	TRBV6-5	many	.	TRBJ2-7
CASSPRGRDGWTQYF	TGTGCCAGCAGCCCGCGAGGCAGGGACGGTTGGACCCAGTACTTC	TRBV7-2	few	.	TRBJ2-5
CASSSGGSRRRNTIYF	TGTGCCAGCAGCTCGGGGGGCAGCAGAAGAAGAAACACCATATATTTT	TRBV7-2	.	.	TRBJ1-3
CATSRDWLAGGQETQYF	TGTGCCACCAGCAGAGATTGGCTAGCGGGGGGGCAAGAGACCCAGTACTTC	TRBV15	.	TRBD2	TRBJ2-5
CASSLGMDTEAFF	TGTGCCAGCAGCTTAGGTATGGACACTGAAGCTTTCTTT	TRBV11-1	.	.	TRBJ1-1
CASSFGGHSYEQYF	TGCGCCAGCAGCTTTGGGGGACACTCCTACGAGCAGTACTTC	TRBV5-1	few	.	TRBJ2-7
CASSPPNPDTQYF	TGTGCCAGCAGCCCCCCCAATCCCGATACGCAGTATTTT	TRBV7-9	once	.	TRBJ2-3
CASSLLAGTSLNYGYTF	TGTGCCAGCAGCTTGTTGGCTGGGACCTCACTTAACTATGGCTACACCTTC	TRBV5-6	few	.	TRBJ1-2
CASGTSGGYTDTQYF	TGCGCCAGCGGGACTAGCGGGGGATACACAGATACGCAGTATTTT	TRBV4-3	.	TRBD2	TRBJ2-3
CASSQVQEGWGDTQYF	TGTGCCAGCAGCCAAGTCCAGGAGGGCTGGGGAGATACGCAGTATTTT	TRBV3-1	few	.	TRBJ2-3
CASSEFRDPLDGYTF	TGTGCCAGCAGTGAGTTCAGGGACCCCTTGGATGGCTACACCTTC	TRBV25-1	few	.	TRBJ1-2
CASSVDGSTGELFF	TGTGCCAGCAGCGTAGATGGGTCCACCGGGGAGCTGTTTTTT	TRBV9	.	.	TRBJ2-2
CASSKWTGTNYGYTF	TGCGCCAGCAGCAAGTGGACAGGGACCAACTATGGCTACACCTTC	TRBV4-3	.	TRBD1	TRBJ1-2
CASSKEDRGNTEAFF	TGTGCCAGCAGCAAAGAGGACAGGGGGAACACTGAAGCTTTCTTT	TRBV21-1	few	.	TRBJ1-1
CAISVDYPDTQYF	TGTGCCATCAGTGTCGACTACCCAGATACGCAGTATTTT	TRBV10-3	.	.	TRBJ2-3
CASSPGRATQYF	TGTGCCAGCAGCCCGGGGCGGGCGACCCAGTACTTC	TRBV3-1	.	.	TRBJ2-5
CASSYAGPHEQYF	TGTGCCAGCAGTTACGCGGGGCCCCACGAGCAGTACTTC	TRBV6-2/TRBV6-3	.	.	TRBJ2-7
CASSQDGAGRTDTQYF	TGCGCCAGCAGCCAAGATGGAGCGGGGCGCACAGATACGCAGTATTTT	TRBV4-1	.	TRBD2	TRBJ2-3
CAIAGSDQRGNDEQFF	TGTGCCATCGCGGGCTCAGACCAGCGGGGAAACGATGAGCAGTTCTTC	TRBV10-3	many	TRBD2	TRBJ2-1
CASSLRRGRYTEAFF	TGTGCCAGCAGCCTAAGACGAGGGAGATACACTGAAGCTTTCTTT	TRBV11-2	.	.	TRBJ1-1
CASKLAGITDTQYF	TGTGCCAGCAAACTAGCGGGGATCACAGATACGCAGTATTTT	TRBV27	few	TRBD2	TRBJ2-3
CASSRKSGFQETQYF	TGTGCCAGCAGCCGCAAAAGCGGATTTCAAGAGACCCAGTACTTC	TRBV7-9	few	.	TRBJ2-5
CASSSRLNQPQHF	TGTGCCAGCAGTTCCCGACTCAATCAGCCCCAGCATTTT	TRBV6-5	.	.	TRBJ1-5
CASLSPATGRIQYF	TGTGCCAGCCTGTCCCCGGCCACGGGAAGGATTCAGTACTTC	TRBV28	.	.	TRBJ2-4
CASSVGPGTREETQYF	TGTGCCAGCAGCGTAGGCCCCGGGACAAGGGAAGAGACCCAGTACTTC	TRBV9	.	.	TRBJ2-5
CASSYNRNTEAFF	TGTGCCAGCAGTTACAATAGGAACACTGAAGCTTTCTTT	TRBV6-5	.	.	TRBJ1-1
CASSSEDRVETQYF	TGTGCCAGCAGCTCAGAGGACAGGGTTGAGACCCAGTACTTC	TRBV7-2	.	TRBD1	TRBJ2-5
CASSSGGGSYNEQFF	TGCGCCAGCAGCTCCGGGGGGGGGTCCTACAATGAGCAGTTCTTC	TRBV5-1	many	TRBD2	TRBJ2-1
CASSSSLQGGSPLHF	TGTGCCAGCAGTTCCTCTTTGCAGGGGGGTTCACCCCTCCACTTT	TRBV6-5	few	TRBD1	TRBJ1-6
CASSSGKLSTDTQYF	TGTGCCAGCAGCTCGGGGAAACTTAGCACAGATACGCAGTATTTT	TRBV7-2	.	.	TRBJ2-3
CASSWSGTQEQYF	TGTGCCAGCAGTTGGTCAGGGACTCAGGAGCAGTACTTC	TRBV27	.	.	TRBJ2-7
CASSLGTASGRTDTQYF	TGTGCCAGCAGCCTCGGGACGGCTAGCGGGCGGACAGATACGCAGTATTTT	TRBV6-1	.	TRBD2	TRBJ2-3
CASSQVFPLFGNIGAGYTF	TGCGCCAGCAGCCAAGTCTTCCCTTTGTTCGGGAATATCGGTGCGGGCTACACCTTC	TRBV4-1	many	.	TRBJ1-2
CRPGQGAGNTIYF	TGCAGGCCAGGACAGGGGGCTGGAAACACCATATATTTT	TRBV20-1	.	TRBD1	TRBJ1-3
CASSSNRRGSYNEQFF	TGTGCCAGCAGTTCAAATAGAAGGGGTTCCTACAATGAGCAGTTCTTC	TRBV28	many	.	TRBJ2-1
CASSWGQGAYGYTF	TGCGCCAGCAGCTGGGGACAGGGTGCCTATGGCTACACCTTC	TRBV5-1	.	TRBD1	TRBJ1-2